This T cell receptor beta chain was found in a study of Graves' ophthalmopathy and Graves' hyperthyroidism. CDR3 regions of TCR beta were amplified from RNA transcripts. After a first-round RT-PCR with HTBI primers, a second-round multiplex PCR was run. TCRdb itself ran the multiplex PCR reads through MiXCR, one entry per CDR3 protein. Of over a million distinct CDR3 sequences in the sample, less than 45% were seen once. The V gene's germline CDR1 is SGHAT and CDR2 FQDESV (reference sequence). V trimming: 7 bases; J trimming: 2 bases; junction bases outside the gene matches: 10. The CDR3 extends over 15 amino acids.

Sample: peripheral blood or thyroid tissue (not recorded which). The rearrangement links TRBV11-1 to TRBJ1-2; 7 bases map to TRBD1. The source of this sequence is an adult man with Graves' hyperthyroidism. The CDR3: CASTARQGGNYGYTF. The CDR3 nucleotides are TGTGCCAGCACCGCACGACAGGGTGGCAACTATGGCTACACCTTC.